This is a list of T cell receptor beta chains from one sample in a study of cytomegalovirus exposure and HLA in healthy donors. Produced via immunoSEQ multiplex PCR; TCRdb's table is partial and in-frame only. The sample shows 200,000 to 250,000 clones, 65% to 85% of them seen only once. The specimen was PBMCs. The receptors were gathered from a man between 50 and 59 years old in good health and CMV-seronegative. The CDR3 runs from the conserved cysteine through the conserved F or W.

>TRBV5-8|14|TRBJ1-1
CASSLDFFDTEAFF
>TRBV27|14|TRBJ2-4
CASSLGGKKNIQYF
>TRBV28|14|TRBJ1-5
CASRSDRTHGPQHF
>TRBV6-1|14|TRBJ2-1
CASSPLAANNEQFF
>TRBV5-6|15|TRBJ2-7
CASSYWASGTYEQYF
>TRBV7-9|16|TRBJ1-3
CASSWKDNLFGNAIYF
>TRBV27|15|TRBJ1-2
CASSPTRGPNYGYTF
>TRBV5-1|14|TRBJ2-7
CASSAGREGNEQYF
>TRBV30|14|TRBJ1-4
CACYHRTTNEKLFF
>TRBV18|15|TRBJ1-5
CASSPGTGQYQPQHF
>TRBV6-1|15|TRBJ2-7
CASSERVGGPYEQYF
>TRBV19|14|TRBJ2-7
CASSLRTGVHEQYF
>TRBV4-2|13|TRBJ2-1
CASSLTSYNEQFF
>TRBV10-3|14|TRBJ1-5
CAISESGETQPQHF
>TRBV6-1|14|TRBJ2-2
CASSSTGGSFRLFF
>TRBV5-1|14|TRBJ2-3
CASKGQGAADTQYF
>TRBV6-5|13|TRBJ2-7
CASSGGLATEQYF
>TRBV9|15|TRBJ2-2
CASSVHRDQLRELFF
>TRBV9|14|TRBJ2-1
CASSKPGLRNEQFF
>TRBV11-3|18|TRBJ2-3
CASSLGGDSGFRTDTQYF
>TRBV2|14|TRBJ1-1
CASSLTETNTEAFF
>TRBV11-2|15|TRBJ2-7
CASSLDRHYSYEQYF
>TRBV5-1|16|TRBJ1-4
CASTLAPRGSGEKLFF
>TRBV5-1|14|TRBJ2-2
CASSSITSSGELFF
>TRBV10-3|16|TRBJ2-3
CAISESRQGATDTQYF
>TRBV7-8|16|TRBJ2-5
CASSLRTGGPQETQYF
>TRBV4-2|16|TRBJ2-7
CASSQGLDRVDYEQYF
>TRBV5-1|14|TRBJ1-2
CASSAGGDNYGYTF
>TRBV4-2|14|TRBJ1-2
CASSQAVQEGGYTF
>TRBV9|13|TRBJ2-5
CASSVAQQETQYF
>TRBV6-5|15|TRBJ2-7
CASRSPSGRPYEQYF
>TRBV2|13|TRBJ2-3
CASKAGVTDTQYF
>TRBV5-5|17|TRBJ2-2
CASTLRRLAESTGELFF
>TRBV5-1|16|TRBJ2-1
CASSSGPGSTYNEQFF
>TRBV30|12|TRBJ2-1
CAWSGRGNEQFF
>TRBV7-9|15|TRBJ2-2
CSSSPNRGGTGELFF
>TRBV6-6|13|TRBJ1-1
CASRGHMNTEAFF
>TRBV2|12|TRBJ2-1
CASRREGDEQFF
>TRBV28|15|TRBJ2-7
CASSLGDRVSYEQYF
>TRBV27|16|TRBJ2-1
CASSLIQGGYYNEQFF
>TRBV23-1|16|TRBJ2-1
CASSPWTSGTYNEQFF
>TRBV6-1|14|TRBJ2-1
CASRGTSGYNEQFF
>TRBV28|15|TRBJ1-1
CASSPRTGSYTEAFF
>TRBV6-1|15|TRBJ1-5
CASSEWPGGNQPQHF
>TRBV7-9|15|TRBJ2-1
CASSQNSGSLNEQFF
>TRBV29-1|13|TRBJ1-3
CSGWDRTGNTIYF
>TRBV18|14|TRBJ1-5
CASSQGTGNQPQHF
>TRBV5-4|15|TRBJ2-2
CASSSAGTNTGELFF
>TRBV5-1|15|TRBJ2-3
CASSLVRQDTDTQYF
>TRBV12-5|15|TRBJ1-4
CASGPEGVTNEKLFF
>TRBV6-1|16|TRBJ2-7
CASSERIAGGLYEQYF
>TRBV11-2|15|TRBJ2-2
CASSLASYDTGELFF
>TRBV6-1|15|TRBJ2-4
CASSEGAGSKNIQYF
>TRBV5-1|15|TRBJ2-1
CASSLDRNSYNEQFF
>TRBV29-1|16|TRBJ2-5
CSVVPNIPGQQETQYF
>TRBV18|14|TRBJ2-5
CATSRSSGQETQYF
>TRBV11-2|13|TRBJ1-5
CASSLDRNQPQHF
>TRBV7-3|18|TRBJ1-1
CASSLTPWTGGMNTEAFF
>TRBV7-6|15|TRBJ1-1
CASSGTGSGHTEAFF
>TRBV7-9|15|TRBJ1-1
CASSLTGGTNTEAFF